This note documents a single TCR beta chain sequence. These data are taken from a study of blood T cell repertoires in COVID-19. Germline values: CDR1 LNHDA, CDR2 SQIVND (reference sequence). This CDR3 comprises 12 residues. V was pared by 3 bases and J by 8 bases, with 7 bases between. Seattle cases were enrolled at active infection and followed longitudinally. Repertoires were generated with immunoSEQ multiplex PCR, while TCRdb's copy carries only in-frame clones and drops some. This sample has hundreds of thousands of clones, with more than 85% found just once. This TCR was sampled from a man in his sixties with COVID-19, enrolled during active disease. The chain has TRBV19 and TRBJ2-2; D unclear. Material for sequencing was peripheral blood. This CDR3 is CASSMRQGELFF. CDR3 nucleotides: TGTGCCAGTAGTATGCGACAAGGGGAGCTGTTTTTT.